Each of the 28 T cell receptor beta chains below was sequenced from the same sample in a study of blood T cell repertoires in COVID-19. Here immunoSEQ multiplex PCR was the method, and the copy in TCRdb shows in-frame clones only, minus some. The sample consists of some 91,000 clones, 90% of them appearing once. The material sequenced was peripheral blood. Receptor source: a man in his sixties with acute or convalescent COVID-19.

The chain carries TRBV7-2 and TRBJ1-5; D call uncertain. The CDR3 has 13 residues. V lost 3 bases and J lost 2, with 5 bases in between. The germline V gene encodes CDR1 SGHTA and CDR2 FQGNSA. CDR3 in amino acids: CASSFQGNQPQHF. The CDR3 region has the DNA TGTGCCAGCAGCTTCCAGGGCAATCAGCCCCAGCATTTT.

The rearrangement uses TRBV18 and TRBJ2-7, with TRBD1 identical over 7 bases. In germline, CDR1 is KGHSH, CDR2 LQKENI. CDR3 length: 15 amino acids. V lost 2 bases to trimming and J lost 2 bases; unmatched junction nucleotides: 6. CDR3 DNA: TGTGCCAGCTCACCAGCCAGGGGGTATCCCTACGAGCAGTACTTC. Protein sequence: CASSPARGYPYEQYF.

J is TRBJ1-2 and V is TRBV5-1, with TRBD1 as a possible D gene (6 bases). This CDR3 contains 12 residues. Deletions cut 5 bases from V and 8 bases from J, with 13 bases between. Germline CDR1 and CDR2: SGHRS and YFSETQ. The CDR3 nucleotides are TGCGCCAGCAGGGCAGGGGAAGAGGGCTACACCTTC. This codes for CASRAGEEGYTF.

CDR3 DNA sequence: TGTGCCAGCAGCTTACGGCTAGCGGGGGTGGGCACAGATACGCAGTATTTT. Translation: CASSLRLAGVGTDTQYF. The chain joins TRBV11-2 to TRBJ2-3, with 10 positions matching TRBD2. Unmatched junction bases numbered 6, after V lost 2 bases and J lost 1 base. Germline assignment: CDR1 SGHAT and CDR2 FQNNGV. The CDR3 totals 17 residues.

In the case of this clone: The junction departs from the called germline gene at one end, perhaps through a read error. The chain employs TRBV6-5 and TRBJ1-2; TRBD1 matches 9 bases. The CDR3 spans 14 residues. Germline V lookup: CDR1 MNHEY, CDR2 SVGAGI. CDR3: CASSYDRGNSGYTF. The CDR3, as DNA: TGTGCCAGCAGTTACGACAGGGGGAACTCTGGCTACACCTTC.

The gene calls are TRBV30 and TRBJ2-5, with D possibly matching TRBD2 (5 bases). This CDR3 region has 13 residues. Germline CDR1 GTSNPN, CDR2 SVGIG (reference sequence). V lost 0 bases and J lost 7, with 12 bases in between. The DNA of the CDR3 is TGTGCCTGGAGTGTACTAGGGATGGGGACCCAGTACTTC. It yields the protein CAWSVLGMGTQYF. Combining the CDR3 with reference TRBV30 and TRBJ2-5 gives the whole variable domain SQTIHQWPATLVQPVGSPLSLECTVEGTSNPNLYWYRQAAGRGLQLLFYSVGIGQISSEVPQNLSASRPQDRQFILSSKKLLLSDSGFYLCAWSVLGMGTQYFGPGTRLLVL.

The chain uses TRBV10-3 and TRBJ1-6, with 9 bases aligning to TRBD1. The germline V gene encodes CDR1 ENHRY and CDR2 SYGVKD. Trimming removed 6 bases from V and 6 bases from J; junction bases left unmatched: 3. The CDR3 length is 14 residues. CDR3 loop: CAIRRDRANSPLHF. The DNA of the CDR3 is TGTGCCATCAGACGGGACAGGGCTAATTCACCCCTCCACTTT.

Comments on this clone: Here the CDR3 omits its conserved ending phenylalanine or tryptophan, so a read error is the likely source. It is unclear where the CDR3 begins or ends on the DNA, so no DNA is shown, and the CDR3 is as TCRdb lists it. This rearrangement joins TRBV7-9 to TRBJ1-2; the tabulated D call, TRBD1, remains unverified against the DNA. Germline V gene data show CDR1 as SEHNR and CDR2 as FQNEAQ (reference sequence). The length of the CDR3 is 15 amino acids, counting both ends. The CDR3 protein is CASSFGPGTAFLLPA.

CDR3 in amino acids: CASSLGQGITDTQYF. The CDR3 region has the DNA TGTGCCAGCAGCCTAGGACAGGGGATTACAGATACGCAGTATTTT. The chain is built from TRBV7-7 and TRBJ2-3; TRBD1 matches 9 bases. The CDR3 has 15 amino acids. V shed 5 bases and J 3 bases; nucleotides not matched to a gene: 6. Germline assignment: CDR1 SSHAT and CDR2 FNYEAQ (reference sequence).

This clone was observed a single time. The rearrangement joins TRBV19 to TRBJ1-5; tentatively, D is TRBD1 (5 bases). Trimming took 6 bases from V and 7 from J, leaving 13 bases between them. This CDR3 has 13 residues. Germline values: CDR1 LNHDA, CDR2 SQIVND (reference sequence). The CDR3 here is CASRIQGGQPQHF. The CDR3, as DNA: TGTGCCAGTAGGATCCAGGGAGGACAGCCCCAGCATTTT.

This chain connects TRBV4-2 to TRBJ1-1; 7 bases are shared with TRBD1. V dropped 3 bases and J dropped 7; count of bases not matched to a gene: 8. CDR1 LGHNA and CDR2 YNFKEQ come from the germline V gene. The CDR3 has 14 amino acids. The CDR3: CASSQDTGTDEAFF. DNA of the CDR3: TGTGCCAGCAGCCAGGACACCGGGACAGATGAAGCTTTCTTT.

V is TRBV5-6 and J is TRBJ1-5; D is ambiguous. The CDR3 sequence is 15 residues long. Trimming removed 2 bases at V and 0 bases at J, with 9 bases between. Germline-derived CDR1 and CDR2 are SGHDT and YYEEEE. This chain's CDR3 is CASSLERYSNQPQHF. The CDR3 DNA is TGTGCCAGCAGCTTAGAGAGATATAGCAATCAGCCCCAGCATTTT.

The chain carries TRBV10-1 and TRBJ1-1; 8 bases agree with TRBD1. The ends lost 6 bases at V and 3 bases at J; junction bases unmatched: 6. CDR1 is WNHNN and CDR2 is SYGVQD in the germline V gene (reference sequence). This CDR3 has 14 residues. The CDR3 DNA is TGCGCCAGCAGCGGCTACAGGGGGGACACTGAAGCTTTCTTT. Protein: CASSGYRGDTEAFF.

The CDR3 DNA sequence: TGTGCCAGTAGTAACAGGGGAAGCTATGGCTACACCTTC. This gives the protein CASSNRGSYGYTF. This sequence joins TRBV19 and TRBJ1-2, with TRBD1 identical over 7 bases. The germline V gene has CDR1 LNHDA and CDR2 SQIVND (reference sequence). The V and J ends lost 4 bases and 4 bases, in that order; junction bases with no gene match: 3. This CDR3 has 13 amino acids.

This chain joins TRBV18 and TRBJ2-7, with D possibly matching TRBD2 (5 bases). Germline V gene lookup returns CDR1 KGHSH and CDR2 LQKENI. The CDR3 has 13 amino acids. The V gene lost 2 bases and the J gene lost 9 bases, with 14 bases spanning the gap. CDR3: CASSPNIYEGQYV. The CDR3 DNA follows: TGTGCCAGCTCACCAAACATTTACGAGGGGCAGTACGTC.

V gene TRBV6-5 combines with J gene TRBJ1-3, with no clear D. CDR1 is MNHEY, CDR2 SVGAGI, per germline. V was pared by 5 bases and J by 0 bases, with 11 bases between. This CDR3 spans 15 amino acids. CDR3 DNA sequence: TGTGCCAGCAGTCCTGGACTGAACTCTGGAAACACCATATATTTT. Protein sequence: CASSPGLNSGNTIYF.

The V gene is TRBV5-1, the J gene TRBJ1-2; 10 bases map to TRBD1. CDR1 and CDR2 from the germline V gene are SGHRS and YFSETQ. CDR3 length: 14 residues. The V segment lost 6 bases and the J segment 4 bases; nucleotides outside the gene matches: 6. Written as DNA, the CDR3 is TGCGCCAGCACGCGATGGGACAGGGGCTATGGCTACACCTTC. Protein: CASTRWDRGYGYTF. The full variable domain, its missing parts supplied by reference TRBV5-1 and TRBJ1-2, is KAGVTQTPRYLIKTRGQQVTLSCSPISGHRSVSWYQQTPGQGLQFLFEYFSETQRNKGNFPGRFSGRQFSNSRSEMNVSTLELGDSALYLCASTRWDRGYGYTFGSGTRLTVV.

V is TRBV6-5 and J is TRBJ1-3; D is uncertain. This CDR3 spans 12 amino acids. V was clipped by 7 bases and J by 4 bases, with 8 bases between them. The V gene's germline CDR1 is MNHEY and CDR2 SVGAGI. The CDR3 DNA follows: TGTGCCAGCACGAGCGCAGGAAACACCATATATTTT. Amino acid sequence: CASTSAGNTIYF.

The chain links TRBV11-3 to TRBJ1-3; D call uncertain. The length of the CDR3 is 17 residues. Germline CDR1 reads SGHNT; CDR2 reads YENEEA. Trimming cost V 4 bases and J 4 bases, with 20 bases left between them. CDR3 sequence reads: CASSSHREASRGNTIYF. The DNA for the CDR3 is TGTGCCAGCAGCTCGCACCGGGAAGCTTCGAGGGGAAACACCATATATTTT. Full variable domain (rest looked up from reference TRBV11-3 and TRBJ1-3): EAGVVQSPRYKIIEKKQPVAFWCNPISGHNTLYWYLQNLGQGPELLIRYENEEAVDDSQLPKDRFSAERLKGVDSTLKIQPAELGDSAVYLCASSSHREASRGNTIYFGEGSWLTVV.

The chain combines TRBV18 with TRBJ1-4; possibly TRBD1 for D (5 bases). With 4 bases removed from V and 5 bases from J, the gap between germline ends came to 14 bases. CDR3 length equals 15 residues. Germline assignment: CDR1 KGHSH and CDR2 LQKENI. CDR3 in amino acids: CASSLGVHANEKLFF. The CDR3 DNA follows: TGTGCCAGCTCACTAGGGGTGCACGCGAATGAAAAACTGTTTTTT.

V gene TRBV2 combines with J gene TRBJ2-5; D is possibly TRBD1 (6 bases). Germline V gene data show CDR1 as SNHLY and CDR2 as FYNNEI. The CDR3 sequence is 13 residues long. Trimming removed 6 bases at V and 1 base at J, with 9 bases between. For the CDR3, the DNA is TGTGCCAGCAGAGGACAGACCCAAGAGACCCAGTACTTC. Its protein is CASRGQTQETQYF.

The chain couples TRBV19 to TRBJ1-4; D gene uncertain. Germline-derived CDR1 and CDR2 are LNHDA and SQIVND (reference sequence). The CDR3 has 14 amino acids. V dropped 6 bases and J dropped 0 bases, with 8 bases sitting between them. CDR3 protein: CASRPVTTNEKLFF. The CDR3 coding sequence is TGTGCCAGTAGGCCGGTAACAACTAATGAAAAACTGTTTTTT.

This chain links TRBV2 with TRBJ2-5; 11 nucleotides agree with TRBD2. Trimming removed 8 bases from V and 4 bases from J; junction bases left unmatched: 12. The CDR3 contains 16 residues. Germline V CDR1 and CDR2: SNHLY, FYNNEI. For the CDR3, the DNA is TGTGCCAGCCATCCGGGCCTAGCGGGGGGTGCAGAGACCCAGTACTTC. Translated, it gives CASHPGLAGGAETQYF.

This chain links TRBV28 with TRBJ1-2, with TRBD1 identical over 12 bases. The CDR3 sequence is 16 residues long. Trimming cost V 6 bases and J 4 bases; bases outside gene matches: 9. The V gene's germline CDR1 is MDHEN and CDR2 SYDVKM. The CDR3 loop reads CASRTGTGGDGYGYTF. CDR3 sequence (DNA): TGTGCCAGCAGGACCGGGACAGGGGGCGATGGCTATGGCTACACCTTC.

The rearrangement links TRBV12-3 or TRBV12-4 to TRBJ1-1; 8 nucleotides line up with TRBD1. The CDR3 is 13 amino acids. V was clipped by 10 bases and J by 1 base; unmatched bases: 5. The CDR3 coding sequence is TGTGCCACCCTAGACAGGGGGAACACTGAAGCTTTCTTT. This sequence encodes CATLDRGNTEAFF.

CDR3 in DNA: TGCGCCAGCAGTCCGAGGGAGGACACTGAAGCTTTCTTT. Encoded protein: CASSPREDTEAFF. The V call is TRBV5-1, the J call TRBJ1-1, with no clear D. The CDR3 runs 13 residues. Germline CDR1 and CDR2: SGHRS and YFSETQ. The germline V and J ends were trimmed by 5 bases and 3 bases, with 11 bases remaining between them. Drawing the rest from reference TRBV5-1 and TRBJ1-1, the complete variable domain is KAGVTQTPRYLIKTRGQQVTLSCSPISGHRSVSWYQQTPGQGLQFLFEYFSETQRNKGNFPGRFSGRQFSNSRSEMNVSTLELGDSALYLCASSPREDTEAFFGQGTRLTVV.

The chain employs TRBV7-8 and TRBJ1-3, with D unresolved. CDR3 length: 13 residues. The germline V and J ends were trimmed by 7 bases and 2 bases, with 9 bases remaining between them. Germline CDR1 SGHVS, CDR2 FQNEAQ. CDR3 coding DNA: TGTGCCAGCACCTCGAACACTGGAAACACCATATATTTT. Translation: CASTSNTGNTIYF.

In nucleotides, the CDR3 is TGTGCCAGTAGCGGCGGGGACGGGGGATATAATTCACCCCTCCACTTT. It translates to CASSGGDGGYNSPLHF. The J gene is TRBJ1-6, the V gene TRBV19; D might be TRBD1 (5 bases). V gave up 6 bases and J gave up 4 bases, with 16 bases separating them. The CDR3 contains 16 residues. Germline lookup yields CDR1 LNHDA and CDR2 SQIVND (reference sequence).